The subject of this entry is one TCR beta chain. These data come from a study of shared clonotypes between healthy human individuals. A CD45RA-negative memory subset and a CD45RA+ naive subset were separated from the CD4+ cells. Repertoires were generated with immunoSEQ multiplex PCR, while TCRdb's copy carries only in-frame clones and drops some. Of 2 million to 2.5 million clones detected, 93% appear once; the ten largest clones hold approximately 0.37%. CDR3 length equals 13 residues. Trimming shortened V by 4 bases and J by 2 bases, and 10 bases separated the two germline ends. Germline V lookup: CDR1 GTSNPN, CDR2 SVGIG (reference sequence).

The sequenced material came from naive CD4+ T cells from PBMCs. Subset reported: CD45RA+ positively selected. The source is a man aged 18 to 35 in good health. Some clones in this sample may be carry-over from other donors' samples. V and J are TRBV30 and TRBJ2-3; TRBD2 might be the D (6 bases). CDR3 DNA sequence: TGTGCCTGGACACGGGACTTCACAGATACGCAGTATTTT. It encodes CAWTRDFTDTQYF.